These 11 T cell receptor beta chains were sequenced from one sample in a study of blood T cell repertoires in COVID-19. Sequencing used immunoSEQ multiplex PCR; TCRdb keeps in-frame clones, though not all of them. The sample carries 140,000 to 150,000 clones, around four fifths recorded once. The sequencing input was peripheral blood. The receptors come from a woman in her thirties or forties with active or convalescent COVID-19.

The count of this clone is one. V usage is TRBV19 and J usage is TRBJ2-7; 8 bases fit TRBD1. The germline V gene has CDR1 LNHDA and CDR2 SQIVND (reference sequence). CDR3 size: 14 residues. V lost 7 bases and J lost 3; bases outside the gene matches: 8. DNA for the CDR3: TGTGCCAGTACCCCGCGGACAGGGATCTACGAGCAGTACTTC. Amino acid sequence: CASTPRTGIYEQYF.

This chain uses TRBV5-1 with TRBJ2-5; TRBD2 is a possible D gene (6 bases). Germline CDR1 is SGHRS and CDR2 is YFSETQ. Trimming stripped 7 bases from V and 5 bases from J, with 27 bases between. There are 17 residues in the CDR3. CDR3 residues: CASGRPNQTGRQETQYF. CDR3 sequence (DNA): TGCGCCAGCGGACGACCAAATCAGACGGGGAGGCAGGAGACCCAGTACTTC.

This clone was recorded a few times. This CDR3 reads CASSGTGWDGYTF. The CDR3 DNA sequence: TGTGCCAGTAGTGGGACAGGGTGGGATGGCTACACCTTC. The chain couples TRBV19 to TRBJ1-2; TRBD1 matches 9 bases. The length of the CDR3 is 13 residues. Germline CDR1 and CDR2: LNHDA and SQIVND (reference sequence). J lost 6 bases, V lost 5 bases, and 4 bases had no gene match.

In its sample, this clone was seen once. V usage is TRBV7-2 and J usage is TRBJ2-1, with 7 nucleotides matching TRBD1. Looked up from germline, CDR1 is SGHTA and CDR2 is FQGNSA. This CDR3 contains 16 residues. After removal of 5 bases from V and 9 bases from J, the junction contained 16 bases not matched to a gene. The chain's CDR3 is CASSPQGERLRSEQFF. CDR3 DNA: TGTGCCAGCAGCCCCCAGGGGGAGAGACTTCGAAGTGAGCAGTTCTTC.

This chain connects TRBV7-9 to TRBJ1-1, with TRBD1 matching 8 bases. Losses at the gene ends were 7 bases for V and 11 bases for J; bases not matched to a gene: 6. The CDR3 contains 11 residues. CDR1 and CDR2 (germline): SEHNR, FQNEAQ (reference sequence). The CDR3 coding sequence is TGTGCCAGCACCCAGGGGGCTGGCGCTTTCTTT. Protein product: CASTQGAGAFF. The whole variable domain, filled in from reference TRBV7-9 and TRBJ1-1, reads DTGVSQNPRHKITKRGQNVTFRCDPISEHNRLYWYRQTLGQGPEFLTYFQNEAQLEKSRLLSDRFSAERPKGSFSTLEIQRTEQGDSAMYLCASTQGAGAFFGQGTRLTVV.

This clone was detected once. The CDR3 protein is CASSPRGRGSYEQYF. The CDR3 nucleotides are TGTGCCAGCAGCCCCCGCGGGAGGGGTTCCTACGAGCAGTACTTC. The chain is built from TRBV5-4 and TRBJ2-7; 9 positions agree with TRBD2. In germline, CDR1 is SGHNT, CDR2 YYREEE (reference sequence). V lost 4 bases to trimming and J lost 1 base; unmatched junction nucleotides: 6. The CDR3 totals 15 residues.

The chain uses TRBV7-9 and TRBJ2-1; a weak D match, TRBD2 (5 bases). Germline V lookup: CDR1 SEHNR, CDR2 FQNEAQ (reference sequence). Trimming took off 0 bases at V and 9 bases at J, with 9 bases between the two ends. This CDR3 has 13 residues. The CDR3 DNA is TGTGCCAGCAGCTTAGCGCACGAGGGTGAGCAGTTCTTC. Amino acid sequence: CASSLAHEGEQFF.

This chain connects TRBV19 to TRBJ2-1; 8 positions match TRBD1. There are 15 residues in the CDR3. Germline V CDR1 and CDR2: LNHDA, SQIVND (reference sequence). V lost 5 bases and J lost 7; bases outside the gene matches: 10. The CDR3 reads CASSRGQGRGNEQFF. The CDR3 nucleotides are TGTGCCAGTAGTCGAGGACAGGGACGTGGGAATGAGCAGTTCTTC.

This rearrangement joins TRBV14 to TRBJ1-1, with no clear D. The CDR3 covers 14 residues. V was trimmed by 4 bases and J by 0 bases, leaving 9 bases between them. CDR1 SGHDN and CDR2 FVKESK come from the germline V gene. CDR3: CASSPQSLNTEAFF. The CDR3 DNA is TGTGCCAGCAGCCCCCAGTCCTTGAACACTGAAGCTTTCTTT.

V usage is TRBV4-3 and J usage is TRBJ1-1; 7 nucleotides match TRBD1. This CDR3 comprises 15 residues. Germline CDR1 reads LGHNA; CDR2 reads YSLEER. The junction had 6 bases not matched to a gene; V was cut back by 2 bases and J by 3 bases. The CDR3 reads CASSQSRGPDTEAFF. In DNA, the CDR3 is TGCGCCAGCAGCCAATCGAGGGGGCCGGACACTGAAGCTTTCTTT.

V usage is TRBV5-1 and J usage is TRBJ1-6; D is uncertain. Trimming stripped 0 bases from V and 10 bases from J, with 14 bases between. Per the germline V gene, CDR1 is SGHRS and CDR2 is YFSETQ. The CDR3 has 15 residues. CDR3 amino acids: CASSLEALSGSPLHF. The CDR3 DNA is TGCGCCAGCAGCTTGGAGGCCCTTTCGGGATCACCCCTCCACTTT. The full variable domain, rest sourced from reference TRBV5-1 and TRBJ1-6, is KAGVTQTPRYLIKTRGQQVTLSCSPISGHRSVSWYQQTPGQGLQFLFEYFSETQRNKGNFPGRFSGRQFSNSRSEMNVSTLELGDSALYLCASSLEALSGSPLHFGNGTRLTVT.